Included here is one TCR beta chain sequence, with context. Its matching antigen is unknown. The sample originates from a study of post-analysis software for immune sequencing data. Regarding the study as a whole: TRBV5-6, TRBV5-1 and TRBV20-1 belonged to a set of about 5 TRBV segments that were more frequent in patients than controls.

Germline V gives CDR1 SGHKS, CDR2 YYEKEE (reference sequence). Trimming shortened V by 4 bases and J by 2 bases, and 16 bases separated the two germline ends. CDR3 length equals 15 residues. The authors incorporated unique molecular identifiers into the TCR beta cDNA libraries. TCRdb analysed the PCR reads with MiXCR anew, one entry per CDR3 protein. The data hold 400,000 to 500,000 distinct CDR3 sequences, with about 39% observed a single time. Input material: blood. This sequence was found in a girl aged 2 to 9 with multiple sclerosis. The chain has TRBV5-5 and TRBJ2-7, with a weak D call TRBD2 (7 bases). The CDR3 reads CASSPGGGTTYEQYF. CDR3 DNA: TGTGCCAGCAGCCCGGGGGGCGGTACGACCTACGAGCAGTACTTC.